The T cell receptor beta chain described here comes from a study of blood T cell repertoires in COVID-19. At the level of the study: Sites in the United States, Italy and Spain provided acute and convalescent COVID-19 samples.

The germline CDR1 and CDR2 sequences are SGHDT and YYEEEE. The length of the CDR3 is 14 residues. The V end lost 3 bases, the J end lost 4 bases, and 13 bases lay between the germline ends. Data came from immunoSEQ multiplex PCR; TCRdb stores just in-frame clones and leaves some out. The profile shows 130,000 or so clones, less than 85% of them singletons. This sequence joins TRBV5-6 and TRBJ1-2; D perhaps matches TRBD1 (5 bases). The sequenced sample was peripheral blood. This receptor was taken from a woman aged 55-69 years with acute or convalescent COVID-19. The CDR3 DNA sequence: TGTGCCAGCAGCTCCCCGACAGCTTCCTATGGCTACACCTTC. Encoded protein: CASSSPTASYGYTF.